What follows are 30 T cell receptor beta chains derived from one specimen sequenced in a study of shared clonotypes between healthy human individuals. The protocol was immunoSEQ multiplex PCR, while the TCRdb copy is restricted to in-frame clones and leaves out a portion. The table has roughly 500,000 clones, 70% to 80% seen once. The specimen sequenced was PBMCs. The receptors come from a woman aged 40-49 years in good health. Some clones in this sample may be carry-over from other donors' samples.

V is TRBV19 and J is TRBJ1-1; D is possibly TRBD1 (6 bases). The V and J ends lost 6 bases and 0 bases respectively, with 17 bases between them. CDR1 and CDR2 (germline): LNHDA, SQIVND (reference sequence). The CDR3 extends over 16 amino acids. CDR3 region: CASRTRGGGVNTEAFF. The CDR3 DNA follows: TGTGCCAGTAGGACCCGAGGGGGGGGCGTGAACACTGAAGCTTTCTTT.

This clone was seen a few times. The chain uses TRBV4-2 and TRBJ2-6; D gene unclear. This CDR3 comprises 16 residues. Trimming removed 0 bases at V and 4 bases at J, with 10 bases between. Germline CDR1 LGHNA, CDR2 YNFKEQ. The CDR3 loop reads CASSQDPQRGANVLTF. The CDR3 DNA sequence: TGTGCCAGCAGCCAAGATCCCCAACGAGGGGCCAACGTCCTGACTTTC.

This clone was seen more than once but under ten times. The chain couples TRBV11-2 to TRBJ1-2; 7 bases map to TRBD1. The CDR3 runs to 13 residues. The germline CDR1 and CDR2 sequences are SGHAT and FQNNGV. The trim removed 5 bases at V and 2 bases at J, leaving 2 bases unmatched. CDR3 nucleotides: TGTGCCAGCAGCATAGGGGGCAACTATGGCTACACCTTC. Translated, it gives CASSIGGNYGYTF.

This clone showed up just a few times. CDR3 loop: CASRPTGETTNEKLFF. Here the CDR3 DNA reads TGTGCCAGCAGGCCGACAGGGGAGACAACTAATGAAAAACTGTTTTTT. V gene TRBV28 combines with J gene TRBJ1-4; 8 nucleotides match TRBD1. Germline V CDR1 and CDR2: MDHEN, SYDVKM. This CDR3 is 16 amino acids long. V trimming: 6 bases; J trimming: 0 bases; junction bases outside the gene matches: 6. Based on the CDR3 plus reference TRBV28 and TRBJ1-4, the full variable domain is DVKVTQSSRYLVKRTGEKVFLECVQDMDHENMFWYRQDPGLGLRLIYFSYDVKMKEKGDIPEGYSVSREKKERFSLILESASTNQTSMYLCASRPTGETTNEKLFFGSGTQLSVL.

This clone was seen just once. This specimen includes other DNA sequences encoding the same CDR3. The chain has TRBV5-1 and TRBJ2-3; D remains ambiguous. The CDR3 is made up of 15 amino acids. V was cut by 0 bases and J by 3 bases, with 11 bases left in between. Germline V gene sequence: CDR1 SGHRS, CDR2 YFSETQ. CDR3 sequence reads: CASSLDGSRTDTQYF. The DNA of the CDR3 is TGCGCCAGCAGCTTGGACGGCTCGAGAACAGATACGCAGTATTTT.

The chain links TRBV29-1 to TRBJ1-1; 11 positions agree with TRBD1. The CDR3 runs to 16 residues. V shed 1 base, J shed 1 base, and the junction held 5 bases outside the gene matches. The germline V gene has CDR1 SQVTM and CDR2 ANQGSEA. The CDR3 bases are TGCAGCGTTGAAGGGGGACAGGGGGTGCGGAACACTGAAGCTTTCTTT. Amino acids: CSVEGGQGVRNTEAFF.

The rearrangement joins TRBV18 to TRBJ2-1; TRBD2 agrees at 13 bases. This CDR3 region has 16 residues. The V segment lost 3 bases and the J segment 2 bases; nucleotides outside the gene matches: 1. CDR1 and CDR2 (germline): KGHSH, LQKENI. For the CDR3, the DNA is TGTGCCAGCTCACCGGGACTAGCGGGGACCTACAATGAGCAGTTCTTC. It codes for CASSPGLAGTYNEQFF.

The chain uses TRBV30 and TRBJ1-6; a possible D gene is TRBD1 (5 bases). The CDR3 totals 13 residues. With 5 bases removed from V and 7 bases from J, the gap between germline ends came to 12 bases. Germline V gene data show CDR1 as GTSNPN and CDR2 as SVGIG (reference sequence). The CDR3 DNA is TGTGCCTGGGGGAAAGCAGGGAATTCACCCCTCCACTTT. Translating it yields CAWGKAGNSPLHF.

This chain connects TRBV5-1 to TRBJ2-2, with TRBD1 as a possible D gene (6 bases). Trimming stripped 0 bases from V and 4 bases from J, with 13 bases between. Germline V gene lookup returns CDR1 SGHRS and CDR2 YFSETQ. This CDR3 comprises 16 residues. The CDR3: CASSLVGQGITGELFF. CDR3 nucleotides: TGCGCCAGCAGCTTGGTAGGGCAGGGGATCACCGGGGAGCTGTTTTTT.

The genes are TRBV7-3 and TRBJ2-7, with D unclear. CDR3 length equals 15 residues. Deletions cut 0 bases from V and 2 bases from J, with 11 bases between. Germline CDR1 and CDR2: SGHTA and FQGTGA. CDR3 nucleotide sequence: TGTGCCAGCAGCTTAACTCGGGCCGGAACCTACGAGCAGTACTTC. Its protein is CASSLTRAGTYEQYF.

This chain joins TRBV27 and TRBJ1-4, with D uncertain. Per germline, CDR1 MNHEY and CDR2 SMNVEV (reference sequence). Trimming removed 7 bases from V and 4 bases from J, with 16 bases in between. This CDR3 has 15 amino acids. CDR3 in DNA: TGTGCCAGCAAGCCATCAAGACGGGGTAATGAAAAACTGTTTTTT. It specifies CASKPSRRGNEKLFF.

This clone was recorded a few times. The genes are TRBV10-2 and TRBJ2-7, with no clear D. From germline, CDR1 is WSHSY and CDR2 SAAADI. The CDR3 spans 14 residues. V shed 3 bases and J shed 4 bases, with 13 bases lying between them. Here the CDR3 DNA reads TGCGCCAGCAGTGAAGGCGTAGGGCTATACGAGCAGTACTTC. Its protein product is CASSEGVGLYEQYF.

The CDR3 DNA sequence: TGTGCCAGCAGTGAGCGGCGGGAGTTGGATCAGTTCTTC. Residues: CASSERRELDQFF. V is TRBV6-1 and J is TRBJ2-1; the match to TRBD2 covers 7 bases. J lost 13 bases, V lost 3 bases, and 9 bases had no gene match. The CDR3 is 13 amino acids. Germline CDR1 MNHNS, CDR2 SASEGT.

This clone was recorded at least ten times. The chain couples TRBV11-2 to TRBJ2-2; D possibly uses TRBD1 or TRBD2 (5 bases each). Germline values: CDR1 SGHAT, CDR2 FQNNGV. The CDR3 consists of 16 residues. V was trimmed by 8 bases and J by 1 base, leaving 17 bases between them. For the CDR3, the DNA is TGTGCCAGCCTCCCTCGGGAAGGGGTGAACACCGGGGAGCTGTTTTTT. Its translation is CASLPREGVNTGELFF.

CDR3 bases: TGCGCCAGCAGCCCTGCCCGCGGGACAGGGGGAAACACCATATATTTT. It yields the protein CASSPARGTGGNTIYF. The rearrangement joins TRBV5-1 to TRBJ1-3, with 9 bases aligning to TRBD1. Germline CDR1 reads SGHRS; CDR2 reads YFSETQ. The CDR3 has 16 amino acids. Trimming cost V 4 bases and J 4 bases; bases outside gene matches: 9.

The chain joins TRBV9 to TRBJ2-2; D unclear. This CDR3 has 14 amino acids. Germline CDR1 is SGDLS and CDR2 is YYNGEE. The V and J ends lost 1 base and 3 bases respectively, with 7 bases between them. The CDR3 DNA reads as TGTGCCAGCAGCGTAATTCTAGACACCGGGGAGCTGTTTTTT. Translation: CASSVILDTGELFF.

The genes are TRBV27 and TRBJ2-5; 11 bases fit TRBD1. CDR1 and CDR2 (germline): MNHEY, SMNVEV (reference sequence). Trimming at V came to 4 bases and at J to 5 bases, leaving 6 bases not matched to a gene. CDR3 length: 15 amino acids. Written as DNA, the CDR3 is TGTGCCAGCAGTTCAGGGACAGGGGGGGTGGAGACCCAGTACTTC. It specifies CASSSGTGGVETQYF.

The gene calls are TRBV5-1 and TRBJ2-2, with D perhaps TRBD2 (6 bases). Germline V gives CDR1 SGHRS, CDR2 YFSETQ. The CDR3 has 14 residues. Trimming pared 4 bases from V and 8 bases from J, leaving 15 bases between. CDR3 residues: CASSLVRRDGELFF. CDR3 nucleotide sequence: TGCGCCAGCAGCCTGGTGAGGCGGGATGGGGAGCTGTTTTTT.

This clone has a handful of counts. The chain employs TRBV19 and TRBJ2-7; a possible D gene is TRBD1 (5 bases). V lost 8 bases and J lost 0, with 17 bases in between. The V gene's germline CDR1 is LNHDA and CDR2 SQIVND (reference sequence). The CDR3 length is 15 residues. CDR3 residues: CASGSRASSSYEQYF. Written as DNA, the CDR3 is TGTGCCAGTGGCTCCAGGGCCTCCAGCTCCTACGAGCAGTACTTC.

V gene TRBV7-6 combines with J gene TRBJ2-5; 8 bases fit TRBD2. This CDR3 comprises 16 residues. Germline loops: CDR1 SGHVS, CDR2 FNYEAQ. The trim removed 4 bases at V and 1 base at J, leaving 8 bases unmatched. In DNA form, the CDR3 reads TGTGCCAGCAGCTCAAGCGGGAGTGGCTCCCAAGAGACCCAGTACTTC. This gives the protein CASSSSGSGSQETQYF. The whole variable domain, remainder taken from reference TRBV7-6 and TRBJ2-5, is GAGVSQSPRYKVTKRGQDVALRCDPISGHVSLYWYRQALGQGPEFLTYFNYEAQQDKSGLPNDRFSAERPEGSISTLTIQRTEQRDSAMYRCASSSSGSGSQETQYFGPGTRLLVL.

The chain is built from TRBV19 and TRBJ2-6, with 7 bases fitting TRBD1. Germline V gene sequence: CDR1 LNHDA, CDR2 SQIVND (reference sequence). Germline trimming cut 7 bases from V and 2 bases from J; bases unmatched to any gene: 5. The CDR3 runs 15 residues. The CDR3, as DNA: TGTGCCAGTAAGAGACAGGGACCTGGGGCCAACGTCCTGACTTTC. Translated, it gives CASKRQGPGANVLTF.

The CDR3 sequence: CAISAGTSGKETQYF. The CDR3 DNA follows: TGTGCCATCAGTGCCGGGACTAGCGGGAAAGAGACCCAGTACTTC. The chain combines TRBV10-3 with TRBJ2-5, with TRBD2 identical over 13 bases. The length of the CDR3 is 15 residues. The ends lost 4 bases at V and 3 bases at J; junction bases unmatched: 2. Germline V gene lookup returns CDR1 ENHRY and CDR2 SYGVKD.

This chain connects TRBV9 to TRBJ2-2; 9 bases are a match to TRBD2. The CDR3 is made up of 16 amino acids. Germline V gene sequence: CDR1 SGDLS, CDR2 YYNGEE. V was pared by 0 bases and J by 2 bases, with 2 bases of the junction left unmatched. The CDR3 DNA follows: TGTGCCAGCAGCGTAGTAGCGGGAGTTAACACCGGGGAGCTGTTTTTT. Translation: CASSVVAGVNTGELFF.

In this sample, this clone turned up many times. The chain uses TRBV10-2 and TRBJ2-3, with D maybe TRBD2 (6 bases). Germline loops: CDR1 WSHSY, CDR2 SAAADI. This CDR3 is 13 amino acids long. Trimming shortened V by 3 bases and J by 3 bases, and 7 bases separated the two germline ends. DNA for the CDR3: TGCGCCAGCAGTGACGGGGGAACAGATACGCAGTATTTT. Protein sequence: CASSDGGTDTQYF.

Here the CDR3 reads CASSPLWRGDTGELFF. The CDR3 region has the DNA TGTGCCAGCAGCCCACTGTGGCGGGGGGACACCGGGGAGCTGTTTTTT. V gene TRBV7-9 combines with J gene TRBJ2-2; 8 nucleotides align to TRBD2. The V gene's germline CDR1 is SEHNR and CDR2 FQNEAQ (reference sequence). This CDR3 has 16 amino acids. V shed 5 bases and J 3 bases; nucleotides not matched to a gene: 8.

V is TRBV11-2 and J is TRBJ2-3; a weak D match, TRBD2 (6 bases). Per germline, CDR1 SGHAT and CDR2 FQNNGV. This CDR3 region has 15 residues. Trimming pared 1 base from V and 1 base from J, leaving 9 bases between. CDR3 protein: CASSLAGARTDTQYF. CDR3 sequence (DNA): TGTGCCAGCAGCTTAGCGGGAGCTCGCACAGATACGCAGTATTTT.

As concerns this clone: Germline is not matched at one junction end, which may reflect a read error. This chain joins TRBV5-6 and TRBJ2-5, with D tentatively TRBD2 (6 bases). The CDR3 length is 15 residues. Germline CDR1 reads SGHDT; CDR2 reads YYEEEE. CDR3 in amino acids: CASSLIAGPGEAQYF. Here the CDR3 DNA reads TGTGCCAGCAGCTTGATCGCGGGGCCTGGAGAGGCCCAGTACTTC.

V usage is TRBV18 and J usage is TRBJ2-5; D uncertain. Between the trimmed V and J ends, which lost 3 bases and 10 bases, there was a span of 9 bases. CDR1 is KGHSH and CDR2 is LQKENI in the germline V gene. CDR3 size: 11 residues. CDR3 amino acids: CASSPLADQYF. Written as DNA, the CDR3 is TGTGCCAGCTCACCCTTGGCTGACCAGTACTTC. Supplemented by reference TRBV18 and TRBJ2-5, the full variable domain reads NAGVMQNPRHLVRRRGQEARLRCSPMKGHSHVYWYRQLPEEGLKFMVYLQKENIIDESGMPKERFSAEFPKEGPSILRIQQVVRGDSAAYFCASSPLADQYFGPGTRLLVL.

V usage is TRBV7-9 and J usage is TRBJ2-7; the D gene could be TRBD1 or TRBD2 (5 bases each). Germline V gene lookup returns CDR1 SEHNR and CDR2 FQNEAQ (reference sequence). The V end was cut by 5 bases, the J end by 2 bases, with 22 bases between. There are 17 residues in the CDR3. CDR3 sequence: CASSTLARDGKAYEQYF. CDR3 nucleotides: TGTGCCAGCAGCACCCTGGCGAGGGACGGGAAGGCCTACGAGCAGTACTTC.

The chain combines TRBV7-6 with TRBJ2-1; D is unresolved. Germline values: CDR1 SGHVS, CDR2 FNYEAQ. V was cut by 5 bases and J by 8 bases, with 10 bases left in between. The CDR3 totals 12 residues. CDR3 in amino acids: CASSLNKDEQFF. As DNA, the CDR3 is TGTGCCAGCAGCCTCAACAAGGATGAGCAGTTCTTC. Combining the CDR3 with reference TRBV7-6 and TRBJ2-1 gives the whole variable domain GAGVSQSPRYKVTKRGQDVALRCDPISGHVSLYWYRQALGQGPEFLTYFNYEAQQDKSGLPNDRFSAERPEGSISTLTIQRTEQRDSAMYRCASSLNKDEQFFGPGTRLTVL.